This TCR beta chain appears in the sequencing data of a study of blood T cells in healthy people across ages. The overall study: In model experiments, template switching was able to capture about one barcoded beta molecule for every two T cells that were present. The study's findings and limits: Across samples, TCR beta diversity tracked strongly with naive T cell percentage. Long-lived donors exceeded aged donors in naive CD4+ cells and diversity.

Sample-barcoded 5' priming and a J-beta primer mix drove a second PCR of roughly 7 to 11 cycles. Each cDNA was tagged by a template-switch adaptor containing 12 random nucleotides. TCRdb ran MiXCR on the 5' RACE reads and lists one entry per CDR3 protein. Seen here are about a million distinct CDR3 sequences, 51% observed once, and the top ten hold about a fifth. The length of the CDR3 is 20 residues. A few counts support this clonotype. Antigen unknown. This rearrangement joins TRBV21-1 to TRBJ2-6; the listed D gene, TRBD1, was not tested against the DNA. TRBV21-1 is a documented pseudogene. The TCR sequence derives from a woman aged 55 to 70 in good health. The sample consisted of blood. CDR3 residues: CASSKLENGTLSSGANVLTF. CDR3 DNA sequence: TGTGCCAGCAGCAAATTAGAGAACGGGACACTTAGCTCTGGGGCCAACGTCCTGACTTTC.